Presented here are 21 T cell receptor beta chains from one specimen sequenced in a study of blood T cells in healthy people across ages. A J-beta primer mix and a sample-barcoded 5' primer were used in a second PCR of about 6 to 12 cycles. TCRdb ran MiXCR on the 5' RACE reads and lists one entry per CDR3 protein. The data show some 1.5 million distinct CDR3 sequences, 28% seen once. Material for sequencing was blood. The receptors here all came from a woman in her twenties or thirties in good health.

This clonotype was detected many times. CDR3: CASSAGVYNEQFF. The CDR3 region has the DNA TGTGCCAGCAGTGCAGGGGTCTACAATGAGCAGTTCTTC. This rearrangement joins TRBV12-3 or TRBV12-4 to TRBJ2-1, with D perhaps TRBD1 (6 bases). Trimming shortened V by 5 bases and J by 3 bases, and 8 bases separated the two germline ends. The CDR3 extends over 13 amino acids.

With regard to this clonotype: One junction end does not reproduce the germline sequence, and a read error may be involved. The V and J genes are TRBV5-5 and TRBJ2-1; D is possibly TRBD2 (6 bases). The CDR3 length is 15 residues. Germline V gene data show CDR1 as SGHKS and CDR2 as YYEKEE (reference sequence). CDR3 in amino acids: CVSSPGTFGPDEQFF. In DNA form, the CDR3 reads TGTGTCAGCAGCCCCGGGACTTTCGGACCTGATGAGCAGTTCTTC.

This clonotype was recorded at least ten times. This sequence joins TRBV12-3 or TRBV12-4 and TRBJ2-1, with 7 positions matching TRBD2. J gave up 6 bases and V 4 bases, and 3 bases lay outside the gene matches. This CDR3 contains 13 residues. CDR3 in DNA: TGTGCCAGCAGTTCCCCGGGGGGCAATGAGCAGTTCTTC. This gives the protein CASSSPGGNEQFF.

This chain's CDR3 is CSARDGIAPDTQYF. The CDR3 DNA reads TGCAGTGCTAGAGATGGGATAGCGCCAGATACGCAGTATTTT. The chain employs TRBV20-1 and TRBJ2-3; D perhaps matches TRBD2 (5 bases). The CDR3 covers 14 residues. V lost 0 bases, J lost 4 bases, and 11 bases lay in between. Germline-derived CDR1 and CDR2 are DFQATT and SNEGSKA (reference sequence).

A few counts support this clonotype. This chain connects TRBV4-3 to TRBJ2-3; D is perhaps TRBD1 (5 bases). This CDR3 region has 13 residues. The V end lost 3 bases, the J end lost 5 bases, and 9 bases lay between the germline ends. Germline values: CDR1 LGHNA, CDR2 YSLEER. CDR3 DNA: TGCGCCAGCAGCCAGAACGACAGAGATACGCAGTATTTT. It yields the protein CASSQNDRDTQYF.

The chain joins TRBV9 to TRBJ2-1; 8 positions match TRBD2. CDR1 is SGDLS and CDR2 is YYNGEE in the germline V gene. V shed 0 bases and J 5 bases; nucleotides not matched to a gene: 13. This CDR3 region has 18 residues. This CDR3 reads CASSVASDWTSKNNEQFF. For the CDR3, the DNA is TGTGCCAGCAGCGTAGCTTCAGACTGGACTAGCAAGAACAATGAGCAGTTCTTC.

This clonotype has a count of ten or more. The genes are TRBV10-3 and TRBJ2-5; 7 nucleotides match TRBD1. The CDR3 consists of 13 residues. The V and J ends lost 2 bases and 3 bases, in that order; junction bases with no gene match: 0. The germline V gene encodes CDR1 ENHRY and CDR2 SYGVKD. The CDR3 DNA reads TGTGCCATCAGTGAGGGGACAGAAGAGACCCAGTACTTC. Protein sequence: CAISEGTEETQYF.

This chain uses TRBV6-5 with TRBJ2-5, with D uncertain. The CDR3 is 15 residues long. Trimming stripped 5 bases from V and 7 bases from J, with 20 bases between. Germline V gene sequence: CDR1 MNHEY, CDR2 SVGAGI. CDR3 coding DNA: TGTGCCAGCAGTGATTTTGAACCCCGAAAGGGGACCCAGTACTTC. Translation: CASSDFEPRKGTQYF.

This chain connects TRBV24-1 to TRBJ2-3; perhaps TRBD1 as D (6 bases). The CDR3 totals 15 residues. V was pared by 1 base and J by 4 bases, with 11 bases between. CDR1 KGHDR and CDR2 SFDVKD come from the germline V gene. The CDR3 spells CATSDFKGVPDTQYF. The CDR3 bases are TGTGCCACCAGTGATTTTAAGGGGGTCCCAGATACGCAGTATTTT.

The chain joins TRBV12-3 or TRBV12-4 to TRBJ2-7, with TRBD1 as a possible D gene (5 bases). The CDR3 contains 14 residues. The ends were cut back, 5 bases at V and 4 bases at J, with 15 bases in the middle. CDR3 region: CASSRPRARYEQYF. The CDR3 nucleotides read TGTGCCAGCAGTCGGCCCAGGGCAAGATACGAGCAGTACTTC.

A remark on this clonotype: Possible read error: a much larger clone is one base away. This chain connects TRBV6-2 or TRBV6-3 to TRBJ2-1, with 7 bases matching TRBD2. Germline V gene lookup returns CDR1 MNHEY and CDR2 SVGEGT. The length of the CDR3 is 12 residues. V lost 8 bases and J lost 10; bases outside the gene matches: 8. In DNA, the CDR3 is TGTGCCAGCGGGGACTACTCCTACGAGCAGTTCTTC. Protein product: CASGDYSYEQFF.

This clonotype was counted a few times. This chain links TRBV5-1 with TRBJ2-5; D not certain. CDR3 length equals 13 residues. Germline V CDR1 and CDR2: SGHRS, YFSETQ. Trimming cost V 4 bases and J 5 bases, with 12 bases left between them. The CDR3, as DNA: TGCGCCAGCAGCCGAGCCCCCCCCGAGACCCAGTACTTC. Protein: CASSRAPPETQYF.

This chain links TRBV21-1 with TRBJ2-3; the D call TRBD1 from the table was never checked on the DNA. TRBV21-1 is labeled a pseudogene. The CDR3 has 13 residues. CDR3 in DNA: TGTCATTTGGAGGGACACAGCACAGATACGCAGTATTTT. Encoded protein: CHLEGHSTDTQYF.

The chain combines TRBV19 with TRBJ1-4; D unclear. V was trimmed by 1 base and J by 4 bases, leaving 7 bases between them. This CDR3 spans 14 amino acids. In germline, CDR1 is LNHDA, CDR2 SQIVND (reference sequence). Written as DNA, the CDR3 is TGTGCCAGTAGTATAGGTCCGAGTAATGAAAAACTGTTTTTT. This codes for CASSIGPSNEKLFF. The full variable domain, in which reference TRBV19 and TRBJ1-4 provide the parts outside the CDR3, is DGGITQSPKYLFRKEGQNVTLSCEQNLNHDAMYWYRQDPGQGLRLIYYSQIVNDFQKGDIAEGYSVSREKKESFPLTVTSAQKNPTAFYLCASSIGPSNEKLFFGSGTQLSVL.

The CDR3 here is CASSDDESSQYF. The CDR3, as DNA: TGTGCCAGCTCAGACGACGAGTCTTCGCAGTATTTT. The rearrangement uses TRBV18 and TRBJ2-3, with D unresolved. The CDR3 is made up of 12 amino acids. CDR1 is KGHSH, CDR2 LQKENI, per germline. With 5 bases removed from V and 10 bases from J, the gap between germline ends came to 13 bases.

Details on this clonotype: This clone may be a read error of a much larger clone one base away. J is TRBJ2-1 and V is TRBV11-2; no clear D. This CDR3 has 12 amino acids. The ends were cut back, 1 base at V and 9 bases at J, with 7 bases in the middle. Germline CDR1 reads SGHAT; CDR2 reads FQNNGV. CDR3 protein: CASSLAESEQFF. The CDR3 DNA reads TGTGCCAGCAGCTTAGCGGAGAGTGAGCAGTTCTTC.

This clonotype appeared many times. The chain employs TRBV29-1 and TRBJ2-1, with 10 bases fitting TRBD2. Germline V lookup: CDR1 SQVTM, CDR2 ANQGSEA. The CDR3 consists of 13 residues. The junction had 1 base not matched to a gene; V was cut back by 4 bases and J by 4 bases. The CDR3: CSVVSGRYNEQFF. The CDR3 DNA sequence: TGCAGCGTTGTTAGCGGGAGGTACAATGAGCAGTTCTTC.

The J gene is TRBJ2-5, the V gene TRBV20-1; TRBD2 matches 8 bases. CDR1 and CDR2 (germline): DFQATT, SNEGSKA (reference sequence). This CDR3 comprises 14 residues. Unmatched junction bases numbered 9, after V lost 5 bases and J lost 4 bases. CDR3 amino acids: CSAEYGGAVETQYF. The CDR3, as DNA: TGCAGTGCTGAGTACGGGGGGGCCGTAGAGACCCAGTACTTC.

This clonotype turned up a few times. The chain has TRBV29-1 and TRBJ2-1, with unresolved D. The CDR3 has 11 amino acids. Germline V gives CDR1 SQVTM, CDR2 ANQGSEA. V lost 7 bases and J lost 6, with 10 bases in between. The CDR3 bases are TGCAGCGGAGGTTCGTCCAATGAGCAGTTCTTC. Residues: CSGGSSNEQFF.

The chain combines TRBV20-1 with TRBJ2-4; TRBD1 is a possible D gene (6 bases). Per germline, CDR1 DFQATT and CDR2 SNEGSKA (reference sequence). Trimming removed 0 bases at V and 8 bases at J, with 14 bases between. CDR3 length equals 14 residues. CDR3 loop: CSARDRTVYDIQYF. The CDR3 DNA reads TGCAGTGCTAGAGATAGGACAGTGTACGACATTCAGTACTTC.

This sequence joins TRBV20-1 and TRBJ1-1, with a weak D call TRBD1 (6 bases). Trimming pared 3 bases from V and 6 bases from J, leaving 11 bases between. The germline CDR1 and CDR2 sequences are DFQATT and SNEGSKA (reference sequence). The CDR3 runs to 12 residues. The CDR3 is CSARGGFAEAFF. In DNA, the CDR3 is TGCAGTGCTAGGGGGGGCTTCGCTGAAGCTTTCTTT.